This T cell receptor beta chain was identified in a study of blood T cells in healthy people across ages. General observations from the study: Expanded clonotype changes were possibly confounded by unknown donor CMV status.

This CDR3 comprises 16 residues. With V trimmed by 0 bases and J by 0 bases, 2 bases remained unmatched. CDR1 DFQATT and CDR2 SNEGSKA come from the germline V gene (reference sequence). A few counts support this clonotype. Antigen specificity is unknown. PCR was performed a second time for about 7 to 12 cycles using a sample-barcoded 5' primer and a J-beta primer mix. TCRdb re-derived calls from the 5' RACE reads in MiXCR, one entry per CDR3 protein. This table holds 700,000 to 1,000,000 distinct CDR3 sequences, around 45% found once. Donors were systemically healthy Caucasian individuals from Russia aged about 6 to 95 years.

This sequence was found in a man between 60 and 75 years old in good health. Sample: blood. V is TRBV20-1 and J is TRBJ2-5; 12 bases fit TRBD2. The CDR3 reads CSARDGLAGHQETQYF. CDR3 bases: TGCAGTGCTAGAGATGGACTAGCGGGGCACCAAGAGACCCAGTACTTC.